This section outlines one TCR beta chain sequence together with its context. The CDR3 sequence is 15 residues long. Per germline, CDR1 SGHVS and CDR2 FQNEAQ. V lost 5 bases to trimming and J lost 3 bases, with 17 bases between them. Libraries were prepared by immunoSEQ multiplex PCR; TCRdb keeps only in-frame clonotypes and omits some of them. The repertoire has over 50,000 clones, about 90% of them found once; the top ten carry around 0.53%. This sample was included in a study of T cell changes during pregnancy in multiple sclerosis. J is TRBJ2-7 and V is TRBV7-8, with a possible D match to TRBD1 (7 bases). The starting material was CD4+ T cells from peripheral blood mononuclear cells, obtained after pregnancy. The sequence was obtained from a female donor with multiple sclerosis, enrolled in a pregnancy study. The CDR3 region is CASSLGSGGYYEQYF. DNA for the CDR3: TGTGCCAGCAGCCTGGGGTCAGGGGGGTACTACGAGCAGTACTTC.